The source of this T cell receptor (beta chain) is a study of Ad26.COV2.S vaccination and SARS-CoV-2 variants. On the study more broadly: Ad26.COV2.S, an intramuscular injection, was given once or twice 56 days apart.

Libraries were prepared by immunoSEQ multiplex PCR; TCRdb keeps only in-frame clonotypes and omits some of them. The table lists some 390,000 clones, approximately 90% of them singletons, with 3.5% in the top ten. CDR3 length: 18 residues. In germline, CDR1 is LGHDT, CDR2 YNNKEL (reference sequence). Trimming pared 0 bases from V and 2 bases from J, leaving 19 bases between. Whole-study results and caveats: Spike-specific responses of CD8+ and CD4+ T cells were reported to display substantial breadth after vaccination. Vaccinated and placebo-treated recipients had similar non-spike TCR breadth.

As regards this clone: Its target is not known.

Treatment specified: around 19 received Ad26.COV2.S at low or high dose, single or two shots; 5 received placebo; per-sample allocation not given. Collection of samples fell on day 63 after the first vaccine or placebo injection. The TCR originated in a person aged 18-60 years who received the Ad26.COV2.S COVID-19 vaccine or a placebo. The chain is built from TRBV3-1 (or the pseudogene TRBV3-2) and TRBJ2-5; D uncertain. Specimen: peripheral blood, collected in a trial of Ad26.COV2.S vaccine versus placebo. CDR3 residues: CASSQERRSPRSQETQYF. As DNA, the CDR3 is TGTGCCAGCAGCCAAGAAAGAAGGAGTCCAAGGTCACAAGAGACCCAGTACTTC.